These 27 T cell receptor beta chains were all obtained from the same sample, sequenced in a study of blood T cell repertoires in COVID-19. Clones were sequenced by immunoSEQ multiplex PCR, and TCRdb holds only the in-frame ones, with some missing. The profile shows roughly 50,000 clones, roughly 76% of them singletons. Material: peripheral blood. The receptors were gathered from a woman aged 55-75 years with acute or convalescent COVID-19.

This clone was picked up a small number of times. Other DNA sequences in the same sample also yield this CDR3. The rearrangement links TRBV10-1 to TRBJ2-7, with a possible D match to TRBD1 (6 bases). Germline V gives CDR1 WNHNN, CDR2 SYGVQD (reference sequence). This CDR3 spans 13 amino acids. V shed 2 bases and J shed 4 bases, with 9 bases lying between them. The chain's CDR3 is CASSEGGAYEQYF. In DNA, the CDR3 is TGCGCCAGCAGTGAGGGGGGCGCATACGAGCAGTACTTC.

This chain connects TRBV28 to TRBJ2-5, with D perhaps TRBD1 (7 bases). CDR3 size: 16 residues. Looked up from germline, CDR1 is MDHEN and CDR2 is SYDVKM. Trimming shortened V by 1 base and J by 5 bases, and 17 bases separated the two germline ends. The DNA for the CDR3 is TGTGCCAGCAGTTTATTGGCAGGGGGGCTCTTGGAGACCCAGTACTTC. It specifies CASSLLAGGLLETQYF.

The genes are TRBV6-5 and TRBJ2-7, with D perhaps TRBD2 (5 bases). The CDR3 spans 12 residues. Germline CDR1 MNHEY, CDR2 SVGAGI. Between the trimmed V and J ends, which lost 8 bases and 5 bases, there was a span of 13 bases. CDR3 amino acids: CASRGTVDEQYF. In DNA, the CDR3 is TGTGCCAGCCGGGGAACGGTCGACGAGCAGTACTTC.

The chain is built from TRBV19 and TRBJ1-5; no definite D call. Germline values: CDR1 LNHDA, CDR2 SQIVND (reference sequence). With 7 bases removed from V and 2 bases from J, the gap between germline ends came to 12 bases. The CDR3 contains 14 residues. CDR3 protein: CASNQVGGNQPQHF. CDR3 DNA sequence: TGTGCCAGTAATCAGGTTGGCGGCAATCAGCCCCAGCATTTT.

This clone appeared a few times. The chain recombines TRBV4-1 with TRBJ1-3; no reliable D call. In germline, CDR1 is MGHRA, CDR2 YSYEKL. The CDR3 is made up of 17 amino acids. Trimming took off 1 base at V and 2 bases at J, with 15 bases between the two ends. CDR3 amino acids: CASSQAQRAITGNTIYF. The CDR3 DNA reads TGCGCCAGCAGCCAAGCACAGCGGGCGATAACTGGAAACACCATATATTTT.

The gene calls are TRBV5-4 and TRBJ1-3; no firm D call. Germline CDR1 reads SGHNT; CDR2 reads YYREEE (reference sequence). The CDR3 covers 15 residues. The germline V and J ends were trimmed by 4 bases and 1 base, with 12 bases remaining between them. CDR3 region: CASSPDMLSGNTIYF. The DNA of the CDR3 is TGTGCCAGCAGCCCAGACATGCTTTCTGGAAACACCATATATTTT.

The chain is built from TRBV19 and TRBJ1-3; no definite D call. V was pared by 5 bases and J by 2 bases, with 10 bases between. In germline, CDR1 is LNHDA, CDR2 SQIVND (reference sequence). The CDR3 loop spans 14 amino acids. This CDR3 is CASSPWQAGNTIYF. Written as DNA, the CDR3 is TGTGCCAGTAGTCCCTGGCAGGCTGGAAACACCATATATTTT.

V is TRBV9 and J is TRBJ2-7, with TRBD1 identical over 9 bases. The CDR3 has 14 residues. Looked up from germline, CDR1 is SGDLS and CDR2 is YYNGEE. Trimming removed 3 bases from V and 2 bases from J; junction bases left unmatched: 3. DNA of the CDR3: TGTGCCAGCAGCGAACAGGGGGCTACCTACGAGCAGTACTTC. Its translation: CASSEQGATYEQYF.

V gene TRBV29-1 combines with J gene TRBJ1-1; possibly TRBD1 for D (5 bases). Germline V gene sequence: CDR1 SQVTM, CDR2 ANQGSEA. The CDR3 contains 12 residues. V was clipped by 6 bases and J by 4 bases, with 12 bases between them. DNA of the CDR3: TGCAGCGTGTCAAGGGGAAGCACTGAAGCTTTCTTT. Protein: CSVSRGSTEAFF.

J is TRBJ1-3 and V is TRBV7-9, with 8 positions matching TRBD1. This CDR3 has 17 amino acids. The germline V gene encodes CDR1 SEHNR and CDR2 FQNEAQ (reference sequence). Trimming took 4 bases from V and 4 from J; bases not matched to a gene: 12. The CDR3 region has the DNA TGTGCCAGCAGCTCCGGACAGGGAGGAGTGGTGGGAAACACCATATATTTT. It is translated as CASSSGQGGVVGNTIYF.

The chain joins TRBV6-1 to TRBJ1-2; D might be TRBD1 (5 bases). The germline gives CDR1 MNHNS, CDR2 SASEGT. The CDR3 covers 18 residues. The V end was cut by 0 bases, the J end by 3 bases, with 20 bases between. The CDR3 nucleotides are TGTGCCAGCAGTGAAGCGCTCCGGGGGATAGGGGAGTACTATGGCTACACCTTC. Amino acid sequence: CASSEALRGIGEYYGYTF.

The chain joins TRBV7-3 to TRBJ1-6, with a weak D call TRBD1 (6 bases). The CDR3 extends over 14 amino acids. Germline values: CDR1 SGHTA, CDR2 FQGTGA. V shed 4 bases and J shed 9 bases, with 13 bases lying between them. The CDR3 DNA follows: TGTGCCAGCAGCTCGGACAGCCCGGGTTCACCCCTCCACTTT. It is translated as CASSSDSPGSPLHF.

J is TRBJ1-2 and V is TRBV5-6, with unresolved D. The CDR3 spans 13 residues. Per germline, CDR1 SGHDT and CDR2 YYEEEE. Trimming took 6 bases from V and 6 from J, leaving 15 bases between them. The CDR3, as DNA: TGTGCCAGCAATTCCGGGGTTAGGGATGGCTACACCTTC. Translated, it gives CASNSGVRDGYTF.

The rearrangement uses TRBV7-6 and TRBJ2-6; unclear D gene. This CDR3 region has 16 residues. V shed 3 bases and J shed 3 bases, with 12 bases lying between them. Germline-derived CDR1 and CDR2 are SGHVS and FNYEAQ. This CDR3 is CASSLRPAGGANVLTF. CDR3 sequence (DNA): TGTGCCAGCAGCTTGAGACCGGCAGGTGGGGCCAACGTCCTGACTTTC.

The chain carries TRBV10-3 and TRBJ2-7; the match to TRBD1 covers 9 bases. The CDR3 runs to 13 residues. Germline V gene data show CDR1 as ENHRY and CDR2 as SYGVKD. J gave up 6 bases and V 8 bases, and 8 bases lay outside the gene matches. CDR3 bases: TGTGCCATCTCTTTGACAGGGGGTCGCGAGCAGTACTTC. This translates into CAISLTGGREQYF.

The rearrangement uses TRBV5-1 and TRBJ2-1; 9 nucleotides align to TRBD2. The ends lost 0 bases at V and 6 bases at J; junction bases unmatched: 10. CDR3 length: 17 amino acids. Germline V gene sequence: CDR1 SGHRS, CDR2 YFSETQ. The CDR3 is CASSLAPLAGGGNEQFF. Here the CDR3 DNA reads TGCGCCAGCAGCTTGGCACCTCTGGCGGGGGGGGGCAATGAGCAGTTCTTC. The full variable domain, with the rest looked up from reference TRBV5-1 and TRBJ2-1, is KAGVTQTPRYLIKTRGQQVTLSCSPISGHRSVSWYQQTPGQGLQFLFEYFSETQRNKGNFPGRFSGRQFSNSRSEMNVSTLELGDSALYLCASSLAPLAGGGNEQFFGPGTRLTVL.

V usage is TRBV19 and J usage is TRBJ1-2; no reliable D call. The V and J ends lost 3 bases and 5 bases respectively, with 7 bases between them. CDR1 and CDR2 from the germline V gene are LNHDA and SQIVND (reference sequence). This CDR3 contains 12 residues. In DNA, the CDR3 is TGTGCCAGTAGTATCCATAGTTATGGCTACACCTTC. This translates into CASSIHSYGYTF. The variable domain in full, with the rest retrieved from reference TRBV19 and TRBJ1-2, is DGGITQSPKYLFRKEGQNVTLSCEQNLNHDAMYWYRQDPGQGLRLIYYSQIVNDFQKGDIAEGYSVSREKKESFPLTVTSAQKNPTAFYLCASSIHSYGYTFGSGTRLTVV.

This clone has only one observation. The V and J genes are TRBV5-5 and TRBJ2-2; TRBD2 matches 8 bases. The CDR3 is 16 amino acids. The ends lost 4 bases at V and 0 bases at J; junction bases unmatched: 5. Germline CDR1 is SGHKS and CDR2 is YYEKEE (reference sequence). The CDR3 nucleotides read TGTGCCAGCAGCGGTTCGGGGGGGACGAACACCGGGGAGCTGTTTTTT. Encoded protein: CASSGSGGTNTGELFF.

The CDR3, as DNA: TGTGCCTGGAGATTGAGTCCTACCGGGAATTCACCCCTCCACTTT. Its translation is CAWRLSPTGNSPLHF. This chain uses TRBV30 with TRBJ1-6; D remains ambiguous. Per germline, CDR1 GTSNPN and CDR2 SVGIG (reference sequence). This CDR3 has 15 amino acids. The ends were cut back, 3 bases at V and 7 bases at J, with 16 bases in the middle.

The chain links TRBV9 to TRBJ2-6; a possible D gene is TRBD2 (6 bases). V lost 4 bases and J lost 3, with 11 bases in between. CDR1 is SGDLS and CDR2 is YYNGEE in the germline V gene. The CDR3 runs to 15 residues. The CDR3, as DNA: TGTGCCAGCAGCTCCGGGGGTAGTGGGGCCAACGTCCTGACTTTC. It encodes CASSSGGSGANVLTF.

The chain employs TRBV12-3 or TRBV12-4 and TRBJ2-1, with TRBD2 identical over 8 bases. Trimming cost V 6 bases and J 9 bases; bases outside gene matches: 7. The CDR3 has 13 amino acids. CDR3 protein: CASSKNGGGEQFF. The CDR3 coding sequence is TGTGCCAGCAGCAAAAACGGGGGGGGTGAGCAGTTCTTC.

This sequence joins TRBV5-1 and TRBJ2-7; TRBD2 matches 8 bases. Germline CDR1 is SGHRS and CDR2 is YFSETQ. With V trimmed by 0 bases and J by 6 bases, 14 bases remained unmatched. CDR3 size: 17 residues. In DNA form, the CDR3 reads TGCGCCAGCAGCTTGGGGGCCCCCGGGACTAGTGCCTCCGAGCAGTACTTC. Protein product: CASSLGAPGTSASEQYF.

This chain connects TRBV30 to TRBJ2-5, with 7 bases identical to TRBD2. Trimming at V came to 0 bases and at J to 3 bases, leaving 1 base not matched to a gene. Germline V gene lookup returns CDR1 GTSNPN and CDR2 SVGIG (reference sequence). The CDR3 contains 13 residues. In nucleotides, the CDR3 is TGTGCCTGGAGTGTAGGGACTAAAGAGACCCAGTACTTC. It encodes CAWSVGTKETQYF.

The gene calls are TRBV9 and TRBJ1-4, with 7 bases lining up with TRBD1. V shed 3 bases, J shed 5 bases, and the junction held 10 bases outside the gene matches. This CDR3 is 16 amino acids long. The germline gives CDR1 SGDLS, CDR2 YYNGEE. CDR3 amino acids: CASSGAPGQLNEKLFF. CDR3 nucleotide sequence: TGTGCCAGCAGCGGAGCCCCGGGACAGTTAAATGAAAAACTGTTTTTT.

CDR3 sequence reads: CASSSQFGAWTGPSEAFF. CDR3 nucleotides: TGTGCCAGCAGCTCCCAATTCGGGGCCTGGACAGGGCCGTCTGAAGCTTTCTTT. V usage is TRBV7-2 and J usage is TRBJ1-1; 8 bases match TRBD1. Per the germline V gene, CDR1 is SGHTA and CDR2 is FQGNSA. The CDR3 covers 18 residues. Trimming removed 4 bases from V and 6 bases from J; junction bases left unmatched: 19.

Here the CDR3 reads CASSFPGQDSPLHF. CDR3 nucleotide sequence: TGCGCCAGCAGCTTCCCGGGACAGGATTCACCCCTCCACTTT. The genes are TRBV5-1 and TRBJ1-6; 8 nucleotides match TRBD1. The germline gives CDR1 SGHRS, CDR2 YFSETQ. V dropped 2 bases and J dropped 8; count of bases not matched to a gene: 3. This CDR3 is 14 amino acids long.

This chain uses TRBV7-9 with TRBJ2-5; 9 bases align to TRBD2. Trimming cost V 8 bases and J 1 base; bases outside gene matches: 5. Germline CDR1 SEHNR, CDR2 FQNEAQ (reference sequence). This CDR3 spans 14 amino acids. The CDR3 bases are TGTGCCAGCGGCGGGGGGGGTTTCCAAGAGACCCAGTACTTC. Encoded protein: CASGGGGFQETQYF.